A single sample is the source of the 24 T cell receptor beta chains below, sequenced in a study of CD8 T cells in Susac syndrome. With random hexamers, reverse transcription was performed on roughly 0.45 to 1 ug of RNA. TCRdb ran MiXCR on the immunoSEQ multiplex PCR reads and lists one entry per CDR3 protein. The profile covers 160,000 or so distinct CDR3 sequences, with about 94% appearing a single time and more than 0.2% taken by the ten largest. The specimen was CD8+ T cells from PBMCs. These receptors originate from a human donor with multiple sclerosis.

The chain recombines TRBV7-9 with TRBJ1-2; 9 positions agree with TRBD1. This CDR3 has 15 residues. Trimming cost V 4 bases and J 4 bases; bases outside gene matches: 7. Germline values: CDR1 SEHNR, CDR2 FQNEAQ (reference sequence). The CDR3 DNA is TGTGCCAGCAGCTCCGGGACAGGGAGATCCTATGGCTACACCTTC. Its protein product is CASSSGTGRSYGYTF.

The chain has TRBV7-2 and TRBJ1-2, with no clear D. CDR3 length equals 13 residues. V was shortened by 4 bases and J by 2 bases, with 8 bases between the two germline ends. The germline V gene encodes CDR1 SGHTA and CDR2 FQGNSA. DNA for the CDR3: TGTGCCAGCAGCTCGTACCCAAACTATGGCTACACCTTC. It translates to CASSSYPNYGYTF.

The chain links TRBV10-3 to TRBJ2-7, with 7 bases that match TRBD1. V was pared by 6 bases and J by 3 bases, with 11 bases of the junction left unmatched. From germline, CDR1 is ENHRY and CDR2 SYGVKD. The CDR3 runs 15 residues. Here the CDR3 DNA reads TGTGCCATCAGCGTCGACAGGGATGCCCGCTACGAGCAGTACTTC. It encodes CAISVDRDARYEQYF.

This sequence joins TRBV3-1 and TRBJ1-2, with D perhaps matching TRBD1 (5 bases). The germline V and J ends were trimmed by 0 bases and 2 bases, with 10 bases remaining between them. This CDR3 has 15 residues. Germline V gene lookup returns CDR1 LGHDT and CDR2 YNNKEL (reference sequence). CDR3 residues: CASSQETALNYGYTF. As DNA, the CDR3 is TGTGCCAGCAGCCAAGAGACAGCTTTAAACTATGGCTACACCTTC.

The V gene is TRBV7-9, the J gene TRBJ2-4; D is perhaps TRBD2 (6 bases). V dropped 7 bases and J dropped 8 bases, with 21 bases sitting between them. Germline CDR1 is SEHNR and CDR2 is FQNEAQ (reference sequence). This CDR3 has 15 residues. The DNA for the CDR3 is TGTGCCAGCACCCCCCCTTTAATGGGCGGGGACATTCAGTACTTC. Amino acids: CASTPPLMGGDIQYF.

The rearrangement joins TRBV15 to TRBJ2-3; 11 positions agree with TRBD1. In germline, CDR1 is LNHNV, CDR2 YYDKDF (reference sequence). V lost 5 bases, J lost 2 bases, and 6 bases stayed unmatched. The CDR3 covers 16 residues. This chain's CDR3 is CATSGGTGGSTDTQYF. CDR3 DNA: TGTGCCACCAGCGGCGGGACAGGGGGTTCCACAGATACGCAGTATTTT.

This clonotype was seen once. The chain carries TRBV12-3 or TRBV12-4 and TRBJ1-2; TRBD1 matches 8 bases. The CDR3 length is 15 residues. After removal of 4 bases from V and 4 bases from J, the junction contained 8 bases not matched to a gene. Here the CDR3 DNA reads TGTGCCAGCAGTTCAGGACAGGGTGAGATCTATGGCTACACCTTC. Residues: CASSSGQGEIYGYTF.

The chain recombines TRBV9 with TRBJ1-1, with D unclear. The germline V gene has CDR1 SGDLS and CDR2 YYNGEE. V lost 7 bases and J lost 0, with 13 bases in between. The CDR3 totals 14 residues. CDR3 in amino acids: CASGPTGMNTEAFF. The CDR3 DNA sequence: TGTGCCAGCGGACCAACGGGGATGAACACTGAAGCTTTCTTT.

The CDR3 bases are TGTGCCAGCAGCCCGCGTCCCGGAGAGACCCAGTACTTC. Protein product: CASSPRPGETQYF. This sequence joins TRBV5-6 and TRBJ2-5; D gene ambiguous. Germline-derived CDR1 and CDR2 are SGHDT and YYEEEE. V was cut by 4 bases and J by 4 bases, with 11 bases left in between. This CDR3 contains 13 residues.

This clonotype was counted once. The chain has TRBV20-1 and TRBJ1-2; D gene ambiguous. Deletions cut 0 bases from V and 5 bases from J, with 16 bases between. Germline values: CDR1 DFQATT, CDR2 SNEGSKA (reference sequence). CDR3 length: 15 residues. CDR3 DNA sequence: TGCAGTGCTAGAGAAGTGTCTAGGGCTCGGTATGGCTACACCTTC. The encoded protein is CSAREVSRARYGYTF.

This clonotype came up once. The chain combines TRBV25-1 with TRBJ1-1; TRBD1 is a possible D gene (6 bases). The V gene's germline CDR1 is MGHDK and CDR2 SYGVNS. Between the trimmed V and J ends, which lost 7 bases and 4 bases, there was a span of 16 bases. This CDR3 has 14 amino acids. The CDR3 nucleotides read TGTGCCAGCAATGGGGGCCCCGTGGGCACTGAAGCTTTCTTT. Translated: CASNGGPVGTEAFF.

The V call is TRBV4-2, the J call TRBJ2-5; a weak D match, TRBD1 (5 bases). Trimming stripped 1 base from V and 2 bases from J, with 11 bases between. This CDR3 comprises 15 residues. Per the germline V gene, CDR1 is LGHNA and CDR2 is YNFKEQ. The CDR3 is CASSQGPPGQETQYF. The DNA of the CDR3 is TGTGCCAGCAGCCAAGGACCCCCAGGGCAAGAGACCCAGTACTTC.

This chain uses TRBV28 with TRBJ2-1; unclear D gene. CDR3 size: 12 residues. Germline CDR1 MDHEN, CDR2 SYDVKM. Trimming took off 0 bases at V and 4 bases at J, with 1 base between the two ends. CDR3 residues: CASSLWYNEQFF. In DNA, the CDR3 is TGTGCCAGCAGTTTATGGTACAATGAGCAGTTCTTC.

This clonotype was detected only once. The CDR3 sequence is CATSSSTGQLQETQYF. CDR3 coding DNA: TGTGCCACCAGCAGTTCTACAGGGCAATTACAAGAGACCCAGTACTTC. V gene TRBV15 combines with J gene TRBJ2-5; TRBD1 might be the D (6 bases). Between the trimmed V and J ends, which lost 3 bases and 2 bases, there was a span of 16 bases. The CDR3 consists of 16 residues. The germline V gene has CDR1 LNHNV and CDR2 YYDKDF (reference sequence).

The rearrangement joins TRBV29-1 to TRBJ2-5; 11 nucleotides match TRBD2. CDR1 is SQVTM and CDR2 is ANQGSEA in the germline V gene. Germline trimming cut 3 bases from V and 4 bases from J; bases unmatched to any gene: 10. The CDR3 length is 16 residues. The CDR3 nucleotides read TGCAGCGTTGACGGAACAGTAGCGGGGGGGCGAGAGACCCAGTACTTC. Translation gives CSVDGTVAGGRETQYF.

This clonotype has only one observation. The gene calls are TRBV20-1 and TRBJ2-7; D perhaps matches TRBD2 (6 bases). The CDR3 has 14 residues. V was pared by 7 bases and J by 1 base, with 17 bases between. Looked up from germline, CDR1 is DFQATT and CDR2 is SNEGSKA (reference sequence). The CDR3 bases are TGCAGTGGCCACGAAGGAGGGGAGTCCTACGAGCAGTACTTC. Amino acids: CSGHEGGESYEQYF.

This clonotype was seen a single time. The genes are TRBV14 and TRBJ2-1, with D hard to call. The CDR3 totals 14 residues. Germline V gene lookup returns CDR1 SGHDN and CDR2 FVKESK. Trimming left V 2 bases short and J 5 bases short, with 10 bases between. The CDR3 protein is CASSQRKSNNEQFF. The CDR3, as DNA: TGTGCCAGCAGCCAAAGGAAGAGCAACAATGAGCAGTTCTTC.

The chain uses TRBV27 and TRBJ1-2, with D unclear. The CDR3 spans 13 residues. CDR1 MNHEY and CDR2 SMNVEV come from the germline V gene (reference sequence). V lost 6 bases, J lost 2 bases, and 10 bases lay in between. The CDR3 bases are TGTGCCAGCAGCGCTACCGTCAACTATGGCTACACCTTC. Translating it yields CASSATVNYGYTF.

V usage is TRBV29-1 and J usage is TRBJ1-5; D unresolved. The CDR3 loop spans 12 amino acids. The germline V gene has CDR1 SQVTM and CDR2 ANQGSEA. The germline V and J ends were trimmed by 5 bases and 12 bases, with 17 bases remaining between them. As DNA, the CDR3 is TGCAGCGTTTTTTCTTCGGGTCTGGGCCAGCATTTT. Its protein product is CSVFSSGLGQHF.

This chain links TRBV20-1 with TRBJ2-7; D assignment may be TRBD1 or TRBD2 (6 bases each). The germline V gene encodes CDR1 DFQATT and CDR2 SNEGSKA (reference sequence). Trimming removed 1 base from V and 2 bases from J, with 18 bases in between. This CDR3 has 16 amino acids. Here the CDR3 reads CSARGGGTSLPYEQYF. CDR3 coding DNA: TGCAGTGCTAGAGGAGGGGGGACATCTCTGCCCTACGAGCAGTACTTC.

This chain connects TRBV4-3 to TRBJ2-7; possibly TRBD2 for D (5 bases). CDR3 size: 14 residues. Looked up from germline, CDR1 is LGHNA and CDR2 is YSLEER. The germline V and J ends were trimmed by 0 bases and 3 bases, with 9 bases remaining between them. The CDR3: CASSQEEESYEQYF. The DNA of the CDR3 is TGCGCCAGCAGCCAAGAGGAGGAAAGCTACGAGCAGTACTTC.

The chain carries TRBV12-3 or TRBV12-4 and TRBJ2-7; possibly TRBD1 or TRBD2 for D (5 bases each). This CDR3 is built from 16 residues. V lost 2 bases and J 1 base, leaving 15 bases between the germline ends. The chain's CDR3 is CASSLKGTGLSYEQYF. CDR3 bases: TGTGCCAGCAGTTTAAAAGGGACGGGGTTGTCCTACGAGCAGTACTTC.

This sequence joins TRBV16 and TRBJ2-1; D ambiguous. Looked up from germline, CDR1 is KGHSY and CDR2 is FQNENV. CDR3 length: 13 residues. Trimming cost V 0 bases and J 13 bases, with 13 bases left between them. CDR3: CASSQSNHPVQFF. CDR3 nucleotide sequence: TGTGCCAGCAGCCAATCTAACCATCCCGTACAGTTCTTC.

This rearrangement joins TRBV20-1 to TRBJ2-7; 7 bases are a match to TRBD1. The CDR3 consists of 14 residues. Germline V gene sequence: CDR1 DFQATT, CDR2 SNEGSKA (reference sequence). With 5 bases clipped from V and 1 base from J, the junction kept 8 bases outside the gene matches. CDR3 coding DNA: TGCAGTGCTCGGGACCGGGACAGTTCCTACGAGCAGTACTTC. Translation gives CSARDRDSSYEQYF.